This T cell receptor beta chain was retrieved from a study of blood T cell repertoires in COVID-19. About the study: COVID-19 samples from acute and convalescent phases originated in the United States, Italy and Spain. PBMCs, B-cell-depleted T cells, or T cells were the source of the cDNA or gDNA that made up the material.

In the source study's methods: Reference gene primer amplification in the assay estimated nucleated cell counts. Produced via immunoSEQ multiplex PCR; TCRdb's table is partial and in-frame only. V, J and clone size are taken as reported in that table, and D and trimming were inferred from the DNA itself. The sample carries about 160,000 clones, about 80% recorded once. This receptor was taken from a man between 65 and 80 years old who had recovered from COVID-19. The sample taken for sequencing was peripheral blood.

The CDR3 loop reads CASSQALLTDTQYF. The CDR3 DNA is TGTGCCAGCAGCCAAGCACTCCTCACAGATACGCAGTATTTT. The chain combines TRBV14 with TRBJ2-3; D is ambiguous. Trimming removed 1 base at V and 2 bases at J, with 7 bases between. The CDR3 covers 14 residues. The germline CDR1 and CDR2 sequences are SGHDN and FVKESK.